Listed below are T cell receptor beta chains from one sample, sequenced in a study of blood T cell repertoires in COVID-19. TCRdb's copy holds only in-frame clones and misses some; the assay was immunoSEQ multiplex PCR. The table lists 350,000 to 500,000 clones, around nine tenths of them singletons, with 1.4% to 1.5% in the top ten. The specimen sequenced was PBMCs or T cells enriched from blood (not recorded which). Every receptor here comes from a woman aged 18-35 years who had been exposed to COVID-19. Each CDR3 is given without its conserved first and last residue. Fields, in order: CDR3 length, J gene, V gene, CDR3 protein.

12 | TRBJ1-6 | TRBV15 | ATSRDGLNSPLH
13 | TRBJ2-3 | TRBV7-2 | ASSSSGLNTDTQY
13 | TRBJ2-7 | TRBV7-9 | ASSSAGRAGYEQY
11 | TRBJ1-1 | TRBV18 | ASSPQGGTEAF
13 | TRBJ1-1 | TRBV28 | ASSLPQTVNTEAF
12 | TRBJ2-7 | TRBV18 | ASSRSGRDYEQY
13 | TRBJ2-5 | TRBV3-1/TRBV3-2 | ASSQFLGAQETQY
12 | TRBJ1-5 | TRBV2 | ASSEVAGNQPQH
16 | TRBJ1-5 | TRBV2 | ASTWSVKGPGGNQPQH
9 | TRBJ2-7 | TRBV28 | ASSQSGEQY
13 | TRBJ2-1 | TRBV27 | ASSFYPDTYNEQF
13 | TRBJ2-1 | TRBV28 | ASSLAGGTLLEQF
13 | TRBJ2-2 | TRBV5-6 | ASSYSVANTGELF
14 | TRBJ1-4 | TRBV7-6 | ASSLMGGSANEKLF
14 | TRBJ2-1 | TRBV15 | ATSSLGLAADNEQF
12 | TRBJ1-4 | TRBV7-9 | ASSSLAGVEKLF
12 | TRBJ1-1 | TRBV7-2 | ASSFGTDGTEAF
13 | TRBJ2-7 | TRBV14 | ASSVGTGRSYEQY
12 | TRBJ1-2 | TRBV6-1 | ASSENAGDYGYT
13 | TRBJ2-1 | TRBV28 | ASRENRGSYNEQF
15 | TRBJ1-6 | TRBV3-1/TRBV3-2 | ASSLVRSVNYNSPLH
13 | TRBJ2-7 | TRBV28 | ASSNGGTGIHEQY
13 | TRBJ1-5 | TRBV5-1 | ASSWSTGNDQPQH
12 | TRBJ1-1 | TRBV28 | ASSSRTERAEAF
10 | TRBJ1-1 | TRBV6-2/TRBV6-3 | ASSFSDTEAF
12 | TRBJ2-7 | TRBV10-3 | AISASSASYEQY
14 | TRBJ2-3 | TRBV11-2 | ASSLFFTGATDTQY
10 | TRBJ1-2 | TRBV18 | ASSSQQGSYT
14 | TRBJ1-3 | TRBV3-1/TRBV3-2 | ASSHPWGGSGNTIY
10 | TRBJ1-5 | TRBV30 | AYRDSNQPQH
10 | TRBJ2-5 | TRBV7-6 | ASSLAQETQY
13 | TRBJ2-7 | TRBV27 | AGCGSWTGYHEQY
12 | TRBJ2-5 | TRBV7-2 | ASSYGGQQETQY
11 | TRBJ2-5 | TRBV7-3 | ASSLGSQETQY
12 | TRBJ1-1 | TRBV27 | ASSLARGNTEAF
15 | TRBJ2-1 | TRBV11-2 | ASSQLGSGRNYNEQF
14 | TRBJ2-7 | TRBV7-6 | ASSLATAGGLAEQY
15 | TRBJ1-5 | TRBV28 | ASSLLRDGRINQPQH
15 | TRBJ1-1 | TRBV10-3 | AISPSGSGGGDTEAF
12 | TRBJ1-5 | TRBV7-9 | ASSAQGSNQPQH
12 | TRBJ2-7 | TRBV28 | ASSPGLAGSLAG
13 | TRBJ1-3 | TRBV3-1/TRBV3-2 | ASSLSSGIGNTIY
11 | TRBJ2-7 | TRBV12-3/TRBV12-4 | ASSQRGSYEQY
15 | TRBJ1-3 | TRBV7-9 | ASSKSGQSDFGNTIY
13 | TRBJ2-3 | TRBV15 | AISPGQGFGDTQY